The rows below give T cell receptor beta chains drawn from one sample of a study of beta chain features in type 1 diabetes. Assay: immunoSEQ multiplex PCR; the TCRdb copy retains only in-frame clones and omits some. The sample gives about 210,000 clones, roughly a tenth of which show up once; over 1% is in the top ten. Sequenced sample: central memory CD4+ T cells from blood. The receptors shown here come from a man aged 18 to 35 in good health. Both conserved end residues are part of each CDR3. A D gene is named only where the DNA matches it firmly. The size of a clone is reported for some rows only, either as once, few or many, or as a class for expanded clones.

TRBD2	15	TRBV5-1	TRBJ2-3	.	TGCGCCAGCAGCTACCTAGCGGGAGACACAGATACGCAGTATTTT	CASSYLAGDTDTQYF
TRBD1	14	TRBV4-2	TRBJ1-2	.	TGTGCCAGCAGCCATGCAACAGGGGACTATGGCTACACCTTC	CASSHATGDYGYTF
.	15	TRBV4-1	TRBJ2-5	few	TGCGCCAGCAGCCAAGGTGGAGGGACACAAGAGACCCAGTACTTC	CASSQGGGTQETQYF
.	17	TRBV29-1	TRBJ2-7	.	TGCAGCGTCATGACGGAGGGCGGCCGGTTCAAAGCCTACGAGCAGTACTTC	CSVMTEGGRFKAYEQYF
.	14	TRBV9	TRBJ2-3	few	TGTGCCAGCAGCGTAGTAGGAAGCACAGATACGCAGTATTTT	CASSVVGSTDTQYF
.	17	TRBV7-2	TRBJ1-5	.	TGTGCCAGCAGCTTAGGAAACAAGGGGCGTTCTAATCAGCCCCAGCATTTT	CASSLGNKGRSNQPQHF
.	13	TRBV29-1	TRBJ1-5	.	TGCAGCGTTGGACAGTATAGCAATCAGCCCCAGCATTTT	CSVGQYSNQPQHF
TRBD1	15	TRBV4-2	TRBJ2-1	.	TGTGCCAGCAGCCATCCGGGACAGGGTAAAGGCGAGCAGTTCTTC	CASSHPGQGKGEQFF
.	13	TRBV7-7	TRBJ1-1	few	TGTGCCAGCAGCGTCACAGTGAACACTGAAGCTTTCTTT	CASSVTVNTEAFF
TRBD1	13	TRBV25-1	TRBJ2-3	few	TGTGCCAGCAGTGAAAGGGGGCAAGATACGCAGTATTTT	CASSERGQDTQYF
.	13	TRBV2	TRBJ2-7	.	TGTGCCAGCAGGGAAGACAAAAACTACGAGCAGTACTTC	CASREDKNYEQYF
.	12	TRBV10-3	TRBJ2-7	.	TGTGCCATCAGTGAGGGAGGGACCGAGCAGTACTTC	CAISEGGTEQYF
.	14	TRBV7-2	TRBJ2-1	.	TGTGCCAGCAGCTTACGCCTAGCGAACAATGAGCAGTTCTTC	CASSLRLANNEQFF
.	16	TRBV18	TRBJ1-5	.	TGTGCCAGCTCACCCGGACGGGTCAGGAGCAATCAGCCCCAGCATTTT	CASSPGRVRSNQPQHF
TRBD2	16	TRBV5-1	TRBJ2-2	once	TGCGCCAGCAGCTTGGCCCTAGCGGCGAACACCGGGGAGCTGTTTTTT	CASSLALAANTGELFF
.	11	TRBV11-3	TRBJ2-2	few	TGTGCCAGCAGCTCGACCGGGGAGCTGTTTTTT	CASSSTGELFF
.	13	TRBV5-6	TRBJ2-5	few	TGTGCCAGCAGCGTATGGGACGAAGAGACCCAGTACTTC	CASSVWDEETQYF
TRBD2	15	TRBV5-1	TRBJ2-7	.	TGCGCCAGCACCTCGGGGACTAGCGGGTTTTACGAGCAGTACTTC	CASTSGTSGFYEQYF
TRBD2	14	TRBV6-5	TRBJ2-1	few	TGTGCCAGCAAACCGGGACTAGCAAACAATGAGCAGTTCTTC	CASKPGLANNEQFF
.	11	TRBV10-3	TRBJ1-3	few	TGTGCCATCAGGTACGGGTACATCATATATTTT	CAIRYGYIIYF
.	16	TRBV2	TRBJ1-1	.	TGTGCCAGCAGTGAAGCGCTACGGCAGGAGAACACTGAAGCTTTCTTT	CASSEALRQENTEAFF
.	15	TRBV11-2	TRBJ2-2	.	TGTGCCAGCAGCTTAGGCCAGGAAGGGACCGGGGAGCTGTTTTTT	CASSLGQEGTGELFF
TRBD1	17	TRBV7-9	TRBJ2-1	.	TGTGCCAGCAGCTTAAGTCCCGGGACAGGGGCCGGGAATGAGCAGTTCTTC	CASSLSPGTGAGNEQFF
TRBD2	17	TRBV4-3	TRBJ2-5	few	TGCGCCAGCAGCCAAGGAGTAGCGGGAGGGCCCCCCGAGACCCAGTACTTC	CASSQGVAGGPPETQYF
.	16	TRBV6-5	TRBJ1-1	once	TGTGCCAGCAGTTACTCGACCGGAGGGCTGAACACTGAAGCTTTCTTT	CASSYSTGGLNTEAFF
TRBD2	15	TRBV5-4	TRBJ2-5	once	TGTGCCAGCAGCGGGACTAGCGGCCCCCAAGAGACCCAGTACTTC	CASSGTSGPQETQYF
.	10	TRBV20-1	TRBJ2-7	.	TGCAGTGCTGCCGTGTGGGAGCAGTACTTC	CSAAVWEQYF
.	15	TRBV30	TRBJ2-3	.	TGTGCCGGCCGGGTCCCCGTCAGCGACACAGATACGCAGTATTTT	CAGRVPVSDTDTQYF
TRBD2	13	TRBV30	TRBJ2-2	.	TGTGCCTGGATCCGGGAGGACACCGGGGAGCTGTTTTTT	CAWIREDTGELFF
.	14	TRBV30	TRBJ2-7	.	TGTGCCTGGAGTGTACAGTTAACGGCATACGAGCAGTACTTC	CAWSVQLTAYEQYF
TRBD1	18	TRBV5-1	TRBJ2-3	once	TGCGCCAGCAGCTTGACGGGACAGGGGACTTCTGCCACAGATACGCAGTATTTT	CASSLTGQGTSATDTQYF